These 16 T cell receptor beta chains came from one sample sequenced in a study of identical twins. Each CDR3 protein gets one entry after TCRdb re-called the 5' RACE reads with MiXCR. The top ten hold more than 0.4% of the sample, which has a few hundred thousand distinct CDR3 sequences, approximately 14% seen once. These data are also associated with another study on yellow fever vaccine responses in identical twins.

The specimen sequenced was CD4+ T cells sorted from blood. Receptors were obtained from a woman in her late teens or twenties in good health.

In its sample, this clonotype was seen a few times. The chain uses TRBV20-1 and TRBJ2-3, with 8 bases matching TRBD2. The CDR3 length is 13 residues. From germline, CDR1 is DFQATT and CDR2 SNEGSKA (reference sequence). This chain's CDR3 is CSERGPSTDTQYF. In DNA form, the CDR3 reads TGCAGCGAGCGGGGGCCGAGCACAGATACGCAGTATTTT.

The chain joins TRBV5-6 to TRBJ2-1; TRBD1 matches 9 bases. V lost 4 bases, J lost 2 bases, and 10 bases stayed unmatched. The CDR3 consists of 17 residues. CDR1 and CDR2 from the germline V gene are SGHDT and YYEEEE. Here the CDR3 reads CASSRDRVWSPYNEQFF. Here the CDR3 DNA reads TGTGCCAGCAGCAGGGACAGGGTTTGGTCCCCCTACAATGAGCAGTTCTTC. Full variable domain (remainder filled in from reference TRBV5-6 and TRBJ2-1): DAGVTQSPTHLIKTRGQQVTLRCSPKSGHDTVSWYQQALGQGPQFIFQYYEEEERQRGNFPDRFSGHQFPNYSSELNVNALLLGDSALYLCASSRDRVWSPYNEQFFGPGTRLTVL.

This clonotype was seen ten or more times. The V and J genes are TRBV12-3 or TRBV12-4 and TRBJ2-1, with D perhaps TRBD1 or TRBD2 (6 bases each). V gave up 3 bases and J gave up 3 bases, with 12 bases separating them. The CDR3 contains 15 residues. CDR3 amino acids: CASSLRGDFYNEQFF. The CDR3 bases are TGTGCCAGCAGTTTGAGGGGGGACTTCTACAATGAGCAGTTCTTC.

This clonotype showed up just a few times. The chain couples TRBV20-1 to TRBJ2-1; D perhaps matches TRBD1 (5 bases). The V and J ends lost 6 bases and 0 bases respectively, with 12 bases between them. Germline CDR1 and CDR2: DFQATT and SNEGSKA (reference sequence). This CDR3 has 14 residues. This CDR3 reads CSAPTVYSYNEQFF. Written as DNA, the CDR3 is TGCAGTGCACCGACAGTATACTCCTACAATGAGCAGTTCTTC.

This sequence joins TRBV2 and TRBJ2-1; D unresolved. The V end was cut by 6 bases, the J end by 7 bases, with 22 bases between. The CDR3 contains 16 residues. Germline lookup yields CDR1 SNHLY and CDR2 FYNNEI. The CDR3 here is CASRRGLESDGNEQFF. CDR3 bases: TGTGCCAGCAGACGAGGTTTGGAGTCAGACGGTAATGAGCAGTTCTTC.

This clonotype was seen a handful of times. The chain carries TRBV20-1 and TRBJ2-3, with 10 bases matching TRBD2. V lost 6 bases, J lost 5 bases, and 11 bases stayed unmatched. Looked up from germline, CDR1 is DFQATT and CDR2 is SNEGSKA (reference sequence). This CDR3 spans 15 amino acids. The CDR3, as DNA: TGCAGTGCCCTGAAGCGGGAGGGCCCGTTAGATACGCAGTATTTT. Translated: CSALKREGPLDTQYF.

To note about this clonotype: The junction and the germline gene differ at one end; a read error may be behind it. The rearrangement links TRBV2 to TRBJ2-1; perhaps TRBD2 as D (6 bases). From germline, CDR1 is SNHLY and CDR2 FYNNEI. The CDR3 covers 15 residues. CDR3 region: CASSERAGTNDEQFF. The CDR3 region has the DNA TGTGCCAGTAGTGAACGGGCGGGAACGAACGATGAGCAGTTCTTC.

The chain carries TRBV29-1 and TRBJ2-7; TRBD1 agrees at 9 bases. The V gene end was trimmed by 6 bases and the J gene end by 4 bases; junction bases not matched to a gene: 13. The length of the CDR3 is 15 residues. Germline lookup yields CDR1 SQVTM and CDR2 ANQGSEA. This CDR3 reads CSVLTSGTGIYEQYF. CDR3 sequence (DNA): TGCAGCGTCCTGACCTCCGGGACAGGGATTTACGAGCAGTACTTC.

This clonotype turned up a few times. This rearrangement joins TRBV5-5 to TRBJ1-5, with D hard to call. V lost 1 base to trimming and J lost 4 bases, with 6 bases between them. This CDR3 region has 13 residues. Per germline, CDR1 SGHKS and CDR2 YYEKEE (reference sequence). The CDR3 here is CASSLFFNQPQHF. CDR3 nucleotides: TGTGCCAGCAGCTTGTTTTTTAATCAGCCCCAGCATTTT.

The CDR3 region is CASSLGIGNTEAFF. The CDR3, as DNA: TGTGCCAGCAGTTTGGGGATCGGGAACACTGAAGCTTTCTTT. This sequence joins TRBV12-3 or TRBV12-4 and TRBJ1-1; D gene unclear. There are 14 residues in the CDR3. The V and J ends lost 3 bases and 1 base respectively, with 9 bases between them.

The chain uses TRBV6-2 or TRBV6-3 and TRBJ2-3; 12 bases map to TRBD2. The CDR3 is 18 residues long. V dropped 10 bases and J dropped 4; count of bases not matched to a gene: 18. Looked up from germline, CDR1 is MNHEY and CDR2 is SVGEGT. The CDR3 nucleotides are TGTGCCACCCAAACCCGGACTAGCGGGGCCCCCGGGCCAGATACGCAGTATTTT. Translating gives CATQTRTSGAPGPDTQYF.

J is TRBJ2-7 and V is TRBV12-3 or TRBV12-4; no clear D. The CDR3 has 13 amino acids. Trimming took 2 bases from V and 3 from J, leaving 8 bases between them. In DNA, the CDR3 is TGTGCCAGCAGTTTAAGCTCATACTACGAGCAGTACTTC. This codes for CASSLSSYYEQYF.

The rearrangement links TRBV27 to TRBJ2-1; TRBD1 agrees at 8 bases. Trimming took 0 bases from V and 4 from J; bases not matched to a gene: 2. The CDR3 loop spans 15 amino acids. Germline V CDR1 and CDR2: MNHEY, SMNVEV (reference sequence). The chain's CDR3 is CASSLSGQEYNEQFF. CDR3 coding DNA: TGTGCCAGCAGTTTATCGGGACAGGAGTACAATGAGCAGTTCTTC.

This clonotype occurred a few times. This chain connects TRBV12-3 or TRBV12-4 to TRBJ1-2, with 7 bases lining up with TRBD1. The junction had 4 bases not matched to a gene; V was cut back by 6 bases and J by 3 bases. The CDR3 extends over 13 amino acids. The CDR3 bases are TGTGCCAGCAGCCAGGGACAGTACTATGGCTACACCTTC. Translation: CASSQGQYYGYTF.

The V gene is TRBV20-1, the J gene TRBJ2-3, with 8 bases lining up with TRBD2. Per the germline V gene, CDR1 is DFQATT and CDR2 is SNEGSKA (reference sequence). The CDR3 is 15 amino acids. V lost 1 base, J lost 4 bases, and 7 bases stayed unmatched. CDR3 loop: CSARAPGLEADTQYF. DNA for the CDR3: TGCAGTGCTAGAGCCCCGGGACTAGAAGCAGATACGCAGTATTTT.

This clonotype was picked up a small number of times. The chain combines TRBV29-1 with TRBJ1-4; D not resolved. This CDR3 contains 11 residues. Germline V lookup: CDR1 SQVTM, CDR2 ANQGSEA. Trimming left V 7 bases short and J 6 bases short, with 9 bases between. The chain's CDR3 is CSAPEDEKLFF. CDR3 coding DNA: TGCAGCGCCCCCGAGGATGAAAAACTGTTTTTT.